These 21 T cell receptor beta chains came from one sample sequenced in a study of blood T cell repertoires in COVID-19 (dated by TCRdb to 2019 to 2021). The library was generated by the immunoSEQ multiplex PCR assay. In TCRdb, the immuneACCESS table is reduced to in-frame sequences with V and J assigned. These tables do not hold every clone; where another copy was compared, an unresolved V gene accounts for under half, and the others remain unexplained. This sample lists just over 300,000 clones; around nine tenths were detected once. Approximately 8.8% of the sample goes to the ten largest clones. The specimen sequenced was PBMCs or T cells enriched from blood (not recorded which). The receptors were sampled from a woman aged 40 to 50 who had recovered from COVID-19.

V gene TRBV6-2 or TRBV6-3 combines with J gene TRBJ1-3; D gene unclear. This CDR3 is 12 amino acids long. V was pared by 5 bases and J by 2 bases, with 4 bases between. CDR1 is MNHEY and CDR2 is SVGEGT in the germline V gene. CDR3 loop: CASSLTGNTIYF. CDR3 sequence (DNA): TGTGCCAGCAGTCTAACTGGAAACACCATATATTTT.

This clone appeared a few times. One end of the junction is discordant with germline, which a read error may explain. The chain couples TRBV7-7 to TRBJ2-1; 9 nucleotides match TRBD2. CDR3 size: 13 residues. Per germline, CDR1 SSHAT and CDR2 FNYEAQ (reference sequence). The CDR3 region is CASSLSVAGELVF. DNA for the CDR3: TGTGCTAGCAGCTTATCGGTAGCGGGGGAATTGGTCTTC.

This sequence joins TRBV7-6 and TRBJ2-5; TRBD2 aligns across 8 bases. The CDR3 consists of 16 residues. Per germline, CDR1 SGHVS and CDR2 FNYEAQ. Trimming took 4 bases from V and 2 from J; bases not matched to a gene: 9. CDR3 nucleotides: TGTGCCAGCAGCTCTAGGGTAGCGGGGATTCAAGAGACCCAGTACTTC. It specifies CASSSRVAGIQETQYF.

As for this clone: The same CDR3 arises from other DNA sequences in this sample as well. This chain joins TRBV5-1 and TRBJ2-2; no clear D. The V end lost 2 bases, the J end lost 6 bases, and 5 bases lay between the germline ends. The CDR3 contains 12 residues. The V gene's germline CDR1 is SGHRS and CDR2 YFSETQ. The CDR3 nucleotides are TGCGCCAGCAGCTTATCTGCCGGGGAGCTGTTTTTT. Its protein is CASSLSAGELFF. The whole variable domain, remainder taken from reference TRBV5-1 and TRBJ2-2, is KAGVTQTPRYLIKTRGQQVTLSCSPISGHRSVSWYQQTPGQGLQFLFEYFSETQRNKGNFPGRFSGRQFSNSRSEMNVSTLELGDSALYLCASSLSAGELFFGEGSRLTVL.

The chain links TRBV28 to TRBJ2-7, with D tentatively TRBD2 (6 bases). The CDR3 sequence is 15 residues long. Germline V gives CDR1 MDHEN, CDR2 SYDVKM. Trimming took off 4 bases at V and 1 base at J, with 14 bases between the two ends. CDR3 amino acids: CASSSNWEVSYEQYF. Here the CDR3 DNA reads TGTGCCAGCAGTTCGAACTGGGAGGTTTCCTACGAGCAGTACTTC.

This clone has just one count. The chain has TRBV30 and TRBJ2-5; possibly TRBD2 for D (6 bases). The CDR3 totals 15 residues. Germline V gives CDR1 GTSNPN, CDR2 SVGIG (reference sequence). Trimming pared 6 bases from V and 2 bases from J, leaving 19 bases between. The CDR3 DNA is TGTGCCTGCCTACCGGGCCCTGGGAGGCAAGAGACCCAGTACTTC. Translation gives CACLPGPGRQETQYF.

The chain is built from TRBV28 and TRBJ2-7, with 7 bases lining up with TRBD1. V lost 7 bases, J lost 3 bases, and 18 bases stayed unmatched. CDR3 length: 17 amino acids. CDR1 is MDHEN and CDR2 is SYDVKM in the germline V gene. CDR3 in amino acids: CASNAISTGPNNYEQYF. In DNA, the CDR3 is TGTGCCAGCAACGCTATTTCGACAGGGCCGAATAACTACGAGCAGTACTTC.

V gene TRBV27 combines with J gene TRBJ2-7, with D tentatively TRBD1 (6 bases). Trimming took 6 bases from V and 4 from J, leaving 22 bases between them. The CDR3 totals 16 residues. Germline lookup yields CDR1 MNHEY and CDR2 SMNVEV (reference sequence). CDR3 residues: CASRPPSGANWYEQYF. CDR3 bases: TGTGCCAGCAGGCCCCCATCAGGGGCCAATTGGTACGAGCAGTACTTC.

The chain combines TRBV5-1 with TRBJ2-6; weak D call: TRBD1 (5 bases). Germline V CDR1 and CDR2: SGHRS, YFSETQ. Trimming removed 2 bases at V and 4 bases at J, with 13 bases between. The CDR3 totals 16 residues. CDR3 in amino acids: CASSFGAPNGANVLTF. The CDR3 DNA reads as TGCGCCAGCAGCTTTGGGGCCCCTAACGGGGCCAACGTCCTGACTTTC.

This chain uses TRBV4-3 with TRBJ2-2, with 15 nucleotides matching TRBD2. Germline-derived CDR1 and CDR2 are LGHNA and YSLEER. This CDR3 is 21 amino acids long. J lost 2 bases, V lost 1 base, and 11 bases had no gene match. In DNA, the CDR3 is TGCGCCAGCAGCCAAGGGTCCGCAGGGACTAGCGGGAGGATAAACACCGGGGAGCTGTTTTTT. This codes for CASSQGSAGTSGRINTGELFF.

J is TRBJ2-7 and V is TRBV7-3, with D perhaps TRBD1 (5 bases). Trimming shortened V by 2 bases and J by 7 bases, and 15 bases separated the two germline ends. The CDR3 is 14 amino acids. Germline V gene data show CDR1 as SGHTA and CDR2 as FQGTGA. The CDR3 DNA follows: TGTGCCAGCAGCTTATTGGGGATCGACAGTGAGCAGTACTTC. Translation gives CASSLLGIDSEQYF.

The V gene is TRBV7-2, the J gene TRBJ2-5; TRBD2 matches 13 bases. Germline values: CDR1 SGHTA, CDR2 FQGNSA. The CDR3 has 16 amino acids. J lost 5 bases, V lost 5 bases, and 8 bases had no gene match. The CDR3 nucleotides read TGTGCCAGCAGCACCTCCGGGACTAGCGGGGTTGAGACCCAGTACTTC. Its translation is CASSTSGTSGVETQYF.

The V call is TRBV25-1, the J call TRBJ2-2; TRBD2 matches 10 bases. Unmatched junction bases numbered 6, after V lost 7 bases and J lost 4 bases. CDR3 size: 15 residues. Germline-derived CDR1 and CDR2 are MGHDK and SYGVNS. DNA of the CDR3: TGTGCCAGCACCCAGCGGGAGGGCCCCACCGGGGAGCTGTTTTTT. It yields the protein CASTQREGPTGELFF.

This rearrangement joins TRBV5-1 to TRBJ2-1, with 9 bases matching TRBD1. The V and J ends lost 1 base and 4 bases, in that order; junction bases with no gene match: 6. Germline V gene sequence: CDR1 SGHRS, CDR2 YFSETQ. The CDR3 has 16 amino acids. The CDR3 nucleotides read TGCGCCAGCAGCTTGCAGGGACAGGGAGAATACAATGAGCAGTTCTTC. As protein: CASSLQGQGEYNEQFF.

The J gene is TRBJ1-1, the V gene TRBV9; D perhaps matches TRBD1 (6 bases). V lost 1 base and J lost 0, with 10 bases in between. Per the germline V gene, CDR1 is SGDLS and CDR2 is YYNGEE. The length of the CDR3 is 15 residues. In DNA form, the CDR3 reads TGTGCCAGCAGCGTACTTCAGGGGATGAACACTGAAGCTTTCTTT. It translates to CASSVLQGMNTEAFF.

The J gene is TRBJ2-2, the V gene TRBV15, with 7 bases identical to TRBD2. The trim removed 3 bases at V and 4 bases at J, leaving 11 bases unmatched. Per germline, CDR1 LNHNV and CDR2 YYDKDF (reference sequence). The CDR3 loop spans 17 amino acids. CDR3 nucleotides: TGTGCCACCAGCAGCCACCCTAGGGAGGGCGGCACCGGGGAGCTGTTTTTT. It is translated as CATSSHPREGGTGELFF.

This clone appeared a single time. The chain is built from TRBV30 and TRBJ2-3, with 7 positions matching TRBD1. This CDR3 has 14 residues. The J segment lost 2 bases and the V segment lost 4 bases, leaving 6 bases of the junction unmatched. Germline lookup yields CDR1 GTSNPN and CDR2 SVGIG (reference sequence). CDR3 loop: CAWNRGSLTDTQYF. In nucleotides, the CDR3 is TGTGCCTGGAACAGGGGCTCCCTCACAGATACGCAGTATTTT.

The chain's CDR3 is CSVSGVGSSYEQYF. The CDR3 region has the DNA TGCAGCGTTTCAGGCGTCGGGAGCTCCTACGAGCAGTACTTC. The chain is built from TRBV29-1 and TRBJ2-7; D may be TRBD2 (6 bases). This CDR3 is built from 14 residues. Germline V gene sequence: CDR1 SQVTM, CDR2 ANQGSEA. Trimming pared 5 bases from V and 0 bases from J, leaving 14 bases between.

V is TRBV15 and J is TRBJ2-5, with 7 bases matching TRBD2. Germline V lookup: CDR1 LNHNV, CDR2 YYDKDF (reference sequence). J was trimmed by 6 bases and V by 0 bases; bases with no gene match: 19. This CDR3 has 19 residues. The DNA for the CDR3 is TGTGCCACCAGCAGAGACCGTCCAGCGGGGAGCCCCCGGAAAAAGACCCAGTACTTC. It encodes CATSRDRPAGSPRKKTQYF.

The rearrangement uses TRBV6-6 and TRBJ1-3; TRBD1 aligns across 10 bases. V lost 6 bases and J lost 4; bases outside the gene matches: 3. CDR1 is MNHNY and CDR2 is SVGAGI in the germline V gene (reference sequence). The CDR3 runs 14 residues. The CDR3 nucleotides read TGTGCCAGCAGGGGACAGGGGTTCGGAAACACCATATATTTT. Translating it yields CASRGQGFGNTIYF.

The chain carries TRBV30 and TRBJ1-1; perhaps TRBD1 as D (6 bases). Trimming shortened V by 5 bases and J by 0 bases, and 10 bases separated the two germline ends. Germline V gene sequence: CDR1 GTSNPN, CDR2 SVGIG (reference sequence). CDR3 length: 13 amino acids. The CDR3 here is CAWATGLNTEAFF. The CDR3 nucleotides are TGTGCCTGGGCAACAGGGTTGAACACTGAAGCTTTCTTT.